This T cell receptor (beta chain) came from a study of technical replicates of blood from several donors. The data were produced by immunoSEQ multiplex PCR, yet TCRdb's version contains in-frame clones alone and is incomplete. The table records tens of thousands of clones, about 95% of them present only once. The CDR3 is 16 residues long. The V end was cut by 5 bases, the J end by 2 bases, with 19 bases between. Germline CDR1 and CDR2: SEHNR and FQNEAQ (reference sequence). The sequence came from a human donor in good health. V gene TRBV7-9 combines with J gene TRBJ2-7; tentatively, D is TRBD1 (6 bases). Sequencing input: T cells isolated from PBMCs. The DNA of the CDR3 is TGTGCCAGCAGCCAAAATAGGGGGAAAGTCGCCTACGAGCAGTACTTC. It translates to CASSQNRGKVAYEQYF.